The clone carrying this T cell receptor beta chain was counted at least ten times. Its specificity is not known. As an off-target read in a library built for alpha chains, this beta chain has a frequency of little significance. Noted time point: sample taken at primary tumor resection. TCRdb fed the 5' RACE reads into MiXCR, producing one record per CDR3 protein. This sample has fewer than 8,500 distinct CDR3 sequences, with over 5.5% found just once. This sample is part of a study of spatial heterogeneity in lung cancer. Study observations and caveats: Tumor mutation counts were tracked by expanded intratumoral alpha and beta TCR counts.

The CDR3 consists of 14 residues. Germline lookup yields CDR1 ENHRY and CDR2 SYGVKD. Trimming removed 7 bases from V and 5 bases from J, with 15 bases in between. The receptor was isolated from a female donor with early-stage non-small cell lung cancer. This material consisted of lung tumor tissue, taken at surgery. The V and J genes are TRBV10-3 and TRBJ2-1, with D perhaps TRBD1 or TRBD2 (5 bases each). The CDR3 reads CAINDLGPNNEQFF. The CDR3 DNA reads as TGTGCCATCAATGACTTGGGACCAAACAATGAGCAGTTCTTC.